The rows below give T cell receptor beta chains drawn from one sample of a study of blood T cell repertoires in COVID-19. Repertoires were generated with immunoSEQ multiplex PCR, while TCRdb's copy carries only in-frame clones and drops some. This sample has tens of thousands of clones; 70% to 90% occur once, and the top ten carry about 10%. The sample consisted of peripheral blood. These receptors were collected from a human donor in a cohort sampled during active COVID-19. Each CDR3 is given with its conserved first and last residue. The D gene is left open where the match is weak. Clone size is not always given. Where it is, it says once, few, many or a class for expanded clones.

d_call: TRBD2; j_call: TRBJ2-7; v_call: TRBV5-4; cdr3_length: 15; clone_size: NA; cdr3_nt: TGTGCCAGCAGCACTGGGACTAGCGGGGGCTACGAGCAGTACTTC; cdr3_aa: CASSTGTSGGYEQYF
d_call: NA; j_call: TRBJ1-3; v_call: TRBV5-5; cdr3_length: 14; clone_size: NA; cdr3_nt: TGTGCCAGCAGCTTGGACGGTAATAGAAACACCATATATTTT; cdr3_aa: CASSLDGNRNTIYF
d_call: TRBD2; j_call: TRBJ2-1; v_call: TRBV5-1; cdr3_length: 15; clone_size: NA; cdr3_nt: TGCGCCAGCAGCTACAGCGGGAGTGTTCGGCATGAGCAGTTCTTC; cdr3_aa: CASSYSGSVRHEQFF
d_call: TRBD1; j_call: TRBJ2-5; v_call: TRBV15; cdr3_length: 14; clone_size: NA; cdr3_nt: TGTGCCACCAATGGGACAGGGGGCGAAGAGACCCAGTACTTC; cdr3_aa: CATNGTGGEETQYF
d_call: NA; j_call: TRBJ1-6; v_call: TRBV27; cdr3_length: 14; clone_size: NA; cdr3_nt: TGTGCCAGCAGAGCAACCAGGGGTAATTCACCCCTCCACTTT; cdr3_aa: CASRATRGNSPLHF
d_call: NA; j_call: TRBJ2-4; v_call: TRBV5-1; cdr3_length: 12; clone_size: once; cdr3_nt: TGCGCCAGCAGTGGGGCAGGAAACATTCAGTACTTC; cdr3_aa: CASSGAGNIQYF
d_call: TRBD1; j_call: TRBJ1-6; v_call: TRBV19; cdr3_length: 15; clone_size: few; cdr3_nt: TGTGCCAGTACCATCCAGCAACAGGGGCAGTCACCCCTCCACTTT; cdr3_aa: CASTIQQQGQSPLHF
d_call: TRBD2; j_call: TRBJ2-7; v_call: TRBV30; cdr3_length: 13; clone_size: NA; cdr3_nt: TGTGCCGGGAGCGGGATTTCTTCCTACGAGCAGTACTTC; cdr3_aa: CAGSGISSYEQYF
d_call: TRBD2; j_call: TRBJ2-7; v_call: TRBV5-6; cdr3_length: 14; clone_size: NA; cdr3_nt: TGTGCCAGCAGTCCTAGCGGGGCCTCCTACGAGCAGTACTTC; cdr3_aa: CASSPSGASYEQYF
d_call: NA; j_call: TRBJ1-1; v_call: TRBV7-8; cdr3_length: 15; clone_size: NA; cdr3_nt: TGTGCCAGCAGACAAATACAGGGCTTGAGCACTGAAGCTTTCTTT; cdr3_aa: CASRQIQGLSTEAFF
d_call: NA; j_call: TRBJ1-4; v_call: TRBV6-5; cdr3_length: 15; clone_size: NA; cdr3_nt: TGTGCCAGCAGTTACTCGTACGGTGAGCGTGAAAAACTGTTTTTT; cdr3_aa: CASSYSYGEREKLFF
d_call: NA; j_call: TRBJ2-1; v_call: TRBV24-1; cdr3_length: 15; clone_size: NA; cdr3_nt: TGTGCCACCAGTGCAGGTCAGGGCAAGATCAATGAGCAGTTCTTC; cdr3_aa: CATSAGQGKINEQFF
d_call: TRBD2; j_call: TRBJ2-7; v_call: TRBV12-3/TRBV12-4; cdr3_length: 13; clone_size: few; cdr3_nt: TGTGCCAGTACGGGGCTAGCGGAGTACGAGCAGTACTTC; cdr3_aa: CASTGLAEYEQYF
d_call: NA; j_call: TRBJ2-7; v_call: TRBV18; cdr3_length: 14; clone_size: NA; cdr3_nt: TGTGCCAGCTCGGCCGGGACAAGCTCCTACGAGCAGTACTTC; cdr3_aa: CASSAGTSSYEQYF
d_call: TRBD1; j_call: TRBJ1-1; v_call: TRBV4-2; cdr3_length: 15; clone_size: few; cdr3_nt: TGTGCCAGCAGCCCTAGGACAGGGGGCTTCACTGAAGCTTTCTTT; cdr3_aa: CASSPRTGGFTEAFF
d_call: NA; j_call: TRBJ2-1; v_call: TRBV19; cdr3_length: 13; clone_size: NA; cdr3_nt: TGTGCCGTCCGGACTCGCGTACACAATGAGCAGTTCTTC; cdr3_aa: CAVRTRVHNEQFF
d_call: NA; j_call: TRBJ1-1; v_call: TRBV3-1/TRBV3-2; cdr3_length: 12; clone_size: NA; cdr3_nt: TGTGCCAGCAGCCTCCCGTACACTGAAGCTTTCTTT; cdr3_aa: CASSLPYTEAFF
d_call: NA; j_call: TRBJ1-5; v_call: TRBV19; cdr3_length: 15; clone_size: NA; cdr3_nt: TGTGCCAGTAGTCCTCCCGACAGAACAAATCAGCCCCAGCATTTT; cdr3_aa: CASSPPDRTNQPQHF
d_call: NA; j_call: TRBJ1-2; v_call: TRBV29-1; cdr3_length: 13; clone_size: NA; cdr3_nt: TGCAGCGTTCGATTCGACACCTCGTCAACTCACACCTTC; cdr3_aa: CSVRFDTSSTHTF
d_call: NA; j_call: TRBJ2-2; v_call: TRBV29-1; cdr3_length: 13; clone_size: NA; cdr3_nt: TGCAGCGTTACCAGGGGTAACACCGGGGAGCTGTTTTTT; cdr3_aa: CSVTRGNTGELFF
d_call: NA; j_call: TRBJ1-1; v_call: TRBV4-1; cdr3_length: 17; clone_size: once; cdr3_nt: TGCGCCAGCAGCCAAGATCTCTCCTCAAGCTCCCTAACTGAAGCTTTCTTT; cdr3_aa: CASSQDLSSSSLTEAFF
d_call: NA; j_call: TRBJ1-5; v_call: TRBV6-5; cdr3_length: 12; clone_size: NA; cdr3_nt: TGTGCCAGCCGGGGTTCACTCGGGACCCAGCATTTT; cdr3_aa: CASRGSLGTQHF
d_call: NA; j_call: TRBJ2-1; v_call: TRBV7-2; cdr3_length: 15; clone_size: NA; cdr3_nt: TGTGCCAGCAGCCGCCAGCGGCTAGAGAACAATGAGCAGTTCTTC; cdr3_aa: CASSRQRLENNEQFF
d_call: NA; j_call: TRBJ1-1; v_call: TRBV19; cdr3_length: 14; clone_size: NA; cdr3_nt: TGTGCCAGTAGTTCCAACAGCAAGAACACTGAAGCTTTCTTT; cdr3_aa: CASSSNSKNTEAFF
d_call: NA; j_call: TRBJ2-1; v_call: TRBV29-1; cdr3_length: 11; clone_size: NA; cdr3_nt: TGCCTTGGGGGGTCTAACAATGAGCAGTTCTTC; cdr3_aa: CLGGSNNEQFF
d_call: TRBD2; j_call: TRBJ2-3; v_call: TRBV6-2/TRBV6-3; cdr3_length: 17; clone_size: NA; cdr3_nt: TGTGCCAGCAGCATTCGACCTAGCGGTTTGAAGACAGATACGCAGTATTTT; cdr3_aa: CASSIRPSGLKTDTQYF
d_call: TRBD2; j_call: TRBJ2-7; v_call: TRBV4-2; cdr3_length: 16; clone_size: NA; cdr3_nt: TGTGCCAGCAGCCAAGGACTAGCGGGAGAGGGGTACGAGCAGTACTTC; cdr3_aa: CASSQGLAGEGYEQYF
d_call: NA; j_call: TRBJ1-6; v_call: TRBV14; cdr3_length: 14; clone_size: NA; cdr3_nt: TGTGCCAGCAGCCAAGGGCGGGGGAATTCACCCCTCCACTTT; cdr3_aa: CASSQGRGNSPLHF
d_call: NA; j_call: TRBJ1-5; v_call: TRBV2; cdr3_length: 17; clone_size: NA; cdr3_nt: TGTGCCAGCAGTGAAGCCTCGGGAGCCCCACTAAATCAGCCCCAGCATTTT; cdr3_aa: CASSEASGAPLNQPQHF